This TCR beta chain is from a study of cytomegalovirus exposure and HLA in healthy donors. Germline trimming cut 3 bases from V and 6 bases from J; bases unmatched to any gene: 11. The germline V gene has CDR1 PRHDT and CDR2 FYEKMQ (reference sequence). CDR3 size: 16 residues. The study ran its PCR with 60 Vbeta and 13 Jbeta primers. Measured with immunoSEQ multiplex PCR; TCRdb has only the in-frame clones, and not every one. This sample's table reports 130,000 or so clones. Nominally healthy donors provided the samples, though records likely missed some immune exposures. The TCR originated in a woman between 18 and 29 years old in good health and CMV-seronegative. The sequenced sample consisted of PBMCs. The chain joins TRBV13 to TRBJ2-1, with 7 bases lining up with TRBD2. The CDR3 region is CASSFIGWGGSNEQFF. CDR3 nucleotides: TGTGCCAGCAGCTTTATTGGGTGGGGAGGGTCCAATGAGCAGTTCTTC.